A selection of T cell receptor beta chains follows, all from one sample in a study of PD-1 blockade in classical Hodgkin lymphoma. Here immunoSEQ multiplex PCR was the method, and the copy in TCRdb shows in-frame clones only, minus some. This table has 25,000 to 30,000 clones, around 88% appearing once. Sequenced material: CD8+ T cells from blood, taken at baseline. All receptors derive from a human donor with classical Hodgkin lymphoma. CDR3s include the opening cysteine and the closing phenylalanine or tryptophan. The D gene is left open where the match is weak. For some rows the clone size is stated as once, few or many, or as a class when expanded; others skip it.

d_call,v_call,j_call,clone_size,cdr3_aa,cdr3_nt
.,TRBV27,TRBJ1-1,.,CASSKGYTEAFF,TGTGCCAGCAGTAAGGGTTACACTGAAGCTTTCTTT
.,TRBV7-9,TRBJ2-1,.,CASSSASNEQFF,TGTGCCAGCAGTTCCGCCAGCAATGAGCAGTTCTTC
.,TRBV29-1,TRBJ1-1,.,CSVVGRDTRNTEAFF,TGCAGCGTTGTGGGGCGGGACACTAGGAACACTGAAGCTTTCTTT
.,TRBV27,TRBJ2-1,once,CASSLSVGDSYNEQFF,TGTGCCAGCAGTTTATCTGTGGGAGACTCCTACAATGAGCAGTTCTTC
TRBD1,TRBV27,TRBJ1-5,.,CASWTGIEPQHF,TGTGCCAGCTGGACAGGGATCGAGCCCCAGCATTTT
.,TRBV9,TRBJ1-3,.,CASSPGGSGNTIYF,TGTGCCAGCAGCCCGGGAGGCTCTGGAAACACCATATATTTT
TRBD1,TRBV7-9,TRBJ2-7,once,CASSQTGNGNEQYF,TGTGCCAGCAGCCAGACAGGGAACGGGAACGAGCAGTACTTC
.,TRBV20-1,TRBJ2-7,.,CSARDHEQYF,TGCAGTGCTAGAGACCACGAGCAGTACTTC
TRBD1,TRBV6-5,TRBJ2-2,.,CASTLLTGEDGELFF,TGTGCCAGCACCCTACTGACAGGGGAGGATGGGGAGCTGTTTTTT
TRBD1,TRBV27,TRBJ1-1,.,CASYSRDRVSEAFF,TGTGCCAGCTACAGCCGGGACAGGGTCTCTGAAGCTTTCTTT
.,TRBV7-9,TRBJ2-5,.,CASSGRLASQETQYF,TGTGCCAGCAGTGGGCGGCTAGCGTCCCAAGAGACCCAGTACTTC
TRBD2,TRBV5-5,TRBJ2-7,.,CASSGSGRALDEQYF,TGTGCCAGCAGCGGGAGCGGGAGGGCCCTCGACGAGCAGTACTTC
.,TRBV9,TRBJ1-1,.,CASSPVGGPNTEAFF,TGTGCCAGCAGCCCGGTGGGGGGGCCAAACACTGAAGCTTTCTTT
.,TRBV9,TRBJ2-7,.,CASSVADSSYEQYF,TGTGCCAGCAGCGTAGCGGACAGCTCCTACGAGCAGTACTTC
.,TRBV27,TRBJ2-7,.,CASSLSPGSYEQYF,TGTGCCAGCAGTTTATCTCCAGGGTCCTACGAGCAGTACTTC
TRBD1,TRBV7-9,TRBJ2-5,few,CASRDRGFEETQYF,TGTGCCAGCCGGGACAGGGGTTTTGAAGAGACCCAGTACTTC
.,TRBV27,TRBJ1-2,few,CASSPVLSDYGYTF,TGTGCCAGCAGTCCCGTCCTCAGCGACTATGGCTACACCTTC
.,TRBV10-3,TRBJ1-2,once,CAISESWTAGNYGYTF,TGTGCCATCAGTGAGTCCTGGACAGCGGGAAACTATGGCTACACCTTC
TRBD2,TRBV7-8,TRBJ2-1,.,CASSLLAGAFNEQFF,TGTGCCAGCAGCTTACTAGCGGGGGCGTTCAATGAGCAGTTCTTC
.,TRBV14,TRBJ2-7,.,CASSQGGARAYEQYF,TGTGCCAGCAGCCAAGGTGGCGCCCGAGCCTACGAGCAGTACTTC
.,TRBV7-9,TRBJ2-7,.,CASSLVLAYEQYF,TGTGCCAGCAGCTTAGTCCTTGCCTACGAGCAGTACTTC
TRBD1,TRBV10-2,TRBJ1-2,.,CASSEPRTGAGYTF,TGCGCCAGCAGTGAGCCTCGGACAGGGGCTGGCTACACCTTC
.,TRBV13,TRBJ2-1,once,CASSLGRVEQFF,TGTGCCAGCAGCTTAGGGCGCGTGGAGCAGTTCTTC
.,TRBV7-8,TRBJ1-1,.,CASSSGRQNTEAFF,TGTGCCAGCAGCTCGGGACGGCAGAACACTGAAGCTTTCTTT
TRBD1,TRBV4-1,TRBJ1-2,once,CASSQDWDRSLPSYGYTF,TGCGCCAGCAGCCAAGATTGGGACAGGAGCCTCCCTAGCTATGGCTACACCTTC
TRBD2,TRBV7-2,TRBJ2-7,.,CASSPRGGIAPNEQYF,TGTGCCAGCAGCCCCCGGGGGGGAATAGCGCCCAACGAGCAGTACTTC
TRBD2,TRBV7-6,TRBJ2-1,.,CASSLGTSVGAAEQFF,TGTGCCAGCAGCTTAGGGACTAGCGTCGGGGCGGCTGAGCAGTTCTTC
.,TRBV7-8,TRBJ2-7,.,CASSLASDEQYF,TGTGCCAGCAGCTTAGCGAGTGACGAGCAGTACTTC
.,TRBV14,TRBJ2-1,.,CASTTGTSRYNEQFF,TGTGCCAGTACTACGGGGACCAGTAGGTACAATGAGCAGTTCTTC
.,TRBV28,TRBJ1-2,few,CASGGLGRYGYTF,TGTGCCAGCGGGGGACTCGGACGATATGGCTACACCTTC
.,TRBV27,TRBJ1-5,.,CASSLYADTSNQPQHF,TGTGCCAGCAGTTTATACGCGGATACGAGCAATCAGCCCCAGCATTTT
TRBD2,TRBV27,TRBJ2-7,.,CASSFSGSLNEQYF,TGTGCCAGCAGTTTTAGCGGGAGTTTGAACGAGCAGTACTTC
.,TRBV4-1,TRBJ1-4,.,CASRTTGSTNEKLFF,TGCGCCAGCAGAACTACAGGTTCAACTAATGAAAAACTGTTTTTT
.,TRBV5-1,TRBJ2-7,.,CASSFRSSYEQYF,TGCGCCAGCAGCTTCAGGAGCTCCTACGAGCAGTACTTC
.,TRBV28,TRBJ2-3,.,CASSLPWRGPPSPTDTQYF,TGTGCCAGCAGTTTGCCGTGGCGGGGGCCTCCGTCCCCCACAGATACGCAGTATTTT
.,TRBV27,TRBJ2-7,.,CASSLSWGNAYEQYF,TGTGCCAGCAGTTTATCGTGGGGTAACGCCTACGAGCAGTACTTC
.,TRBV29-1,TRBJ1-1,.,CSVFGPRQKDTEAFF,TGCAGCGTTTTTGGGCCCCGGCAAAAGGACACTGAAGCTTTCTTT
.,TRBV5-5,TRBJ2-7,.,CASTLTTQSSYEQYF,TGTGCCAGCACCCTAACGACCCAGAGCTCCTACGAGCAGTACTTC
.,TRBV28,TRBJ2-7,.,CASRPTGQTDEQYF,TGTGCCAGCAGACCCACGGGACAAACCGACGAGCAGTACTTC
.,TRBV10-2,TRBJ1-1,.,CASSEVGGDTEAFF,TGCGCCAGCAGTGAGGTAGGGGGGGACACTGAAGCTTTCTTT
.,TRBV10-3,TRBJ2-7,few,CAISEPDSPPYEQYF,TGTGCCATCAGTGAGCCGGACAGTCCTCCCTACGAGCAGTACTTC
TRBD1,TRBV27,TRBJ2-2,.,CASSRGTGGTGELFF,TGTGCCAGCAGCCGCGGGACAGGTGGTACCGGGGAGCTGTTTTTT
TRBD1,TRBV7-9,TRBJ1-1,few,CAGQGPTEAFF,TGTGCCGGACAGGGACCCACTGAAGCTTTCTTT
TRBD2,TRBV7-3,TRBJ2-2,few,CASSLTVPLLAGDAGELFF,TGTGCCAGCAGCTTAACCGTTCCTCTGCTAGCGGGAGATGCCGGGGAGCTGTTTTTT
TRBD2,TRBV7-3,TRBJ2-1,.,CASSLAPGLADSIFDEQFF,TGTGCCAGCAGCTTAGCACCGGGACTAGCGGACTCCATCTTTGATGAGCAGTTCTTC
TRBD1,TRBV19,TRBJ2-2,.,CASSDRGLDTGELFF,TGTGCCAGTAGTGACAGGGGCCTCGACACCGGGGAGCTGTTTTTT
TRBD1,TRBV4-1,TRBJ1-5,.,CASSQVEGARQPQHF,TGCGCCAGCAGCCAAGTTGAGGGGGCGAGACAGCCCCAGCATTTT
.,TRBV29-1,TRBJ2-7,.,CSVEFGTYEQYF,TGCAGCGTTGAGTTTGGGACCTACGAGCAGTACTTC
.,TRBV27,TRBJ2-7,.,CASAGGSYEQYF,TGTGCCAGCGCCGGAGGGTCCTACGAGCAGTACTTC
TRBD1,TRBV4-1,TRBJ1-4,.,CASSQPFFGTGQAGKLFF,TGCGCCAGCAGCCAGCCCTTCTTTGGGACAGGGCAAGCAGGAAAACTGTTTTTT
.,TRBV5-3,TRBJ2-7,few,CARSLKGPVGYEQYF,TGTGCCAGAAGCTTGAAGGGGCCCGTTGGCTACGAGCAGTACTTC
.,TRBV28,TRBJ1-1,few,CASSYTGNTEAFF,TGTGCCAGCAGTTATACAGGGAACACTGAAGCTTTCTTT
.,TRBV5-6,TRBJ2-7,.,CASSLLGLAGYEQYF,TGTGCCAGCAGCTTGCTGGGGCTAGCAGGTTACGAGCAGTACTTC
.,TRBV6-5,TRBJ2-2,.,CASSSTGFNTGELFF,TGTGCCAGCAGCTCCACGGGCTTTAACACCGGGGAGCTGTTTTTT
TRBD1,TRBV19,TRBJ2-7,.,CASSLTGASYEQYF,TGTGCCAGTAGTCTCACAGGGGCGTCCTACGAGCAGTACTTC
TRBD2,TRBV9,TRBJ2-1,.,CASSVPAGSGSFPSYNEQFF,TGTGCCAGCAGCGTACCGGCGGGTAGCGGGAGTTTCCCCTCCTACAATGAGCAGTTCTTC
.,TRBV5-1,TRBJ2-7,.,CASSLALAGSYEQYF,TGCGCCAGCAGCTTGGCCCTGGCGGGATCCTACGAGCAGTACTTC